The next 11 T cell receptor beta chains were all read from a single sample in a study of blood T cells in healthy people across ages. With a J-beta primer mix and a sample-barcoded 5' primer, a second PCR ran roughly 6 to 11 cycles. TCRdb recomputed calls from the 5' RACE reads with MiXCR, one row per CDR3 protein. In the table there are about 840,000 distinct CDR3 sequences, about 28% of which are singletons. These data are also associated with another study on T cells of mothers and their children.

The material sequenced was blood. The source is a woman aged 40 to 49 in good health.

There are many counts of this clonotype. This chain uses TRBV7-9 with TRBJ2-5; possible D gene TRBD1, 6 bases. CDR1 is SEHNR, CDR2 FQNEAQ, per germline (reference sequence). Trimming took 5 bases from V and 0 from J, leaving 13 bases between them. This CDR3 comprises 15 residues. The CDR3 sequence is CASSPGDLYQETQYF. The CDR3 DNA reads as TGTGCCAGCAGCCCAGGGGACCTATACCAAGAGACCCAGTACTTC. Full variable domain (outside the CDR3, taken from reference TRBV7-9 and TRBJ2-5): DTGVSQNPRHKITKRGQNVTFRCDPISEHNRLYWYRQTLGQGPEFLTYFQNEAQLEKSRLLSDRFSAERPKGSFSTLEIQRTEQGDSAMYLCASSPGDLYQETQYFGPGTRLLVL.

Here the CDR3 reads CASSDQQNTEAFF. CDR3 bases: TGTGCCAGCAGTGACCAACAGAACACTGAAGCTTTCTTT. The J gene is TRBJ1-1, the V gene TRBV6-4; D call uncertain. The CDR3 sequence is 13 residues long. V lost 2 bases and J 1 base, leaving 5 bases between the germline ends. Germline-derived CDR1 and CDR2 are MRHNA and SNTAGT.

This CDR3 reads CASSLGTSGGARDTQYF. CDR3 nucleotides: TGCGCCAGCAGCCTCGGGACTAGCGGGGGGGCGAGAGATACGCAGTATTTT. The V and J genes are TRBV4-1 and TRBJ2-3; 16 nucleotides agree with TRBD2. This CDR3 is 17 amino acids long. From germline, CDR1 is MGHRA and CDR2 YSYEKL. With V trimmed by 4 bases and J by 5 bases, 6 bases remained unmatched.

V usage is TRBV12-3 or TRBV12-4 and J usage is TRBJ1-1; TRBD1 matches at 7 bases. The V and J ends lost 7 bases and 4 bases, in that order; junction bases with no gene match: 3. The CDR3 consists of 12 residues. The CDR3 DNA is TGTGCCAGCACCAGGGGGTCCACTGAAGCTTTCTTT. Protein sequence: CASTRGSTEAFF.

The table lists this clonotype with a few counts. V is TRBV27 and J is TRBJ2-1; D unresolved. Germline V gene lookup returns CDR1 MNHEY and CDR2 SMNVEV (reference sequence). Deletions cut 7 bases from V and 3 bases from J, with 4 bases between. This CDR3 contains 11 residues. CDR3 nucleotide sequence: TGTGCCAGCACGCACTACAATGAGCAGTTCTTC. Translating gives CASTHYNEQFF.

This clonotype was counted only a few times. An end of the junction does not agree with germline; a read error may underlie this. CDR3 coding DNA: TGCAGTGTTAGAGATGGGCAGGGGGAGATCTACGAGCAGTACTTC. This sequence encodes CSVRDGQGEIYEQYF. This rearrangement joins TRBV20-1 to TRBJ2-7; 7 bases match TRBD1. The CDR3 extends over 15 amino acids. Germline CDR1 DFQATT, CDR2 SNEGSKA (reference sequence).

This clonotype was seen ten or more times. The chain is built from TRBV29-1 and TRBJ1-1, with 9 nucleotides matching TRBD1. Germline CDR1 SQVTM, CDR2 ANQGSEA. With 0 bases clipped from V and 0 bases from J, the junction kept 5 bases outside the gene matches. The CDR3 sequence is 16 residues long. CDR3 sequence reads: CSVEEYRGRVNTEAFF. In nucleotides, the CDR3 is TGCAGCGTTGAAGAATACAGGGGGCGTGTGAACACTGAAGCTTTCTTT.

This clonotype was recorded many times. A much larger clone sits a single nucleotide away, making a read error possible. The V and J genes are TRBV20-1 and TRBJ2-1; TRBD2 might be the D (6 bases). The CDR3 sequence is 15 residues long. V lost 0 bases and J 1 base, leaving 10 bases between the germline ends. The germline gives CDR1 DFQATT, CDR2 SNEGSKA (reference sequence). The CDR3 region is CSARDWRGSYNEQFF. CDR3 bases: TGCAGTGCTAGAGATTGGAGGGGTTCCTACAATGAGCAGTTCTTC.

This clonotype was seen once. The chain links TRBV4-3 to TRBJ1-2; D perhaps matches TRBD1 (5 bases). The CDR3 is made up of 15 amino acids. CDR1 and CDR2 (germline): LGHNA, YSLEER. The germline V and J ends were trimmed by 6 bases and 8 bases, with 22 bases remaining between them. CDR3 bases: TGCGCCAGCAGAAAGGTGGGGGAAGGTTCCTTCGGCTACACCTTC. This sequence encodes CASRKVGEGSFGYTF.

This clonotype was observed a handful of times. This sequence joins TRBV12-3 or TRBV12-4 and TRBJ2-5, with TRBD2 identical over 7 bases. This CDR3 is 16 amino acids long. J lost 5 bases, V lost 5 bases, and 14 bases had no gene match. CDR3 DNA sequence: TGTGCCAGCAGTCCCCGTTCCGGACTAGTAGGGGAGACCCAGTACTTC. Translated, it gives CASSPRSGLVGETQYF.

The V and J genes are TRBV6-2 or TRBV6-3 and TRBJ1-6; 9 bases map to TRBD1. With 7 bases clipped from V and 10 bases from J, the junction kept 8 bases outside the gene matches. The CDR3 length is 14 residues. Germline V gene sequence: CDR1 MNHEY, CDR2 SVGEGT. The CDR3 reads CASTARDRVSPLHF. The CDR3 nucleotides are TGTGCCAGCACTGCCCGGGACAGGGTCTCACCCCTCCACTTT.